This T cell receptor beta chain was identified during a study of blood T cell repertoires in COVID-19. Study-wide background: Samples came from the United States, Italy and Spain, spanning acute and convalescent COVID-19. Sample material is recorded as cDNA or gDNA derived from T cells, B-cell-depleted T cells, or PBMCs.

Using immunoSEQ multiplex PCR, the repertoire was profiled, and TCRdb retains in-frame clones only, with some absent. The data show about 30,000 clones, with about 85% seen just once and around 3.2% held by the top ten. Recruited during active infection, patients (from Seattle) were subsequently followed longitudinally. Germline-derived CDR1 and CDR2 are MNHEY and SVGAGI. This CDR3 has 14 residues. Trimming shortened V by 5 bases and J by 5 bases, and 13 bases separated the two germline ends. The chain carries TRBV6-5 and TRBJ1-5, with a weak D call TRBD1 (6 bases). Sample: peripheral blood. This receptor was taken from a man between 70 and 80 years old with COVID-19, enrolled during active disease. The CDR3 coding sequence is TGTGCCAGCAGTATGGGGGCAGGGCATCAGCCCCAGCATTTT. It specifies CASSMGAGHQPQHF.